These T cell receptor beta chains were read from a single sample in a study of Tregs in tolerant kidney transplant recipients. The assay was immunoSEQ multiplex PCR, and TCRdb's table has in-frame clones only and misses some. The profile shows about 110,000 clones, 90% of them singletons. Material: CD4+ T cells from blood, obtained before the transplant. The receptors here all came from a human donor who received a combined kidney and bone marrow transplant. Each CDR3 is given with its conserved first and last residue. Each record gives: clone size, J gene, V gene, D gene, CDR3 protein, CDR3 DNA. D genes are given only for firm matches. Not every row has a clone size; where given, it reads once, few, many or a size class.

once TRBJ2-3 TRBV7-2 NA CASSTPYNGERTDTQYF TGTGCCAGCAGCACACCCTACAACGGAGAAAGGACAGATACGCAGTATTTT
NA TRBJ2-4 TRBV15 NA CATSSSQLAKNIQYF TGTGCCACCAGCAGTTCTCAGTTGGCCAAAAACATTCAGTACTTC
few TRBJ2-4 TRBV28 NA CASYPAGYGIQYF TGTGCCAGTTATCCCGCGGGTTATGGCATTCAGTACTTC
few TRBJ2-7 TRBV18 NA CASSPPAGDEQYF TGTGCCAGCTCACCACCCGCCGGGGACGAGCAGTACTTC
NA TRBJ1-2 TRBV10-2 TRBD1 CASNKGDREGWRGYTF TGCGCCAGCAACAAGGGGGACAGGGAAGGTTGGAGGGGCTACACCTTC
NA TRBJ2-3 TRBV2 TRBD2 CAIPSGGRDTQYF TGTGCCATTCCTAGCGGGGGCAGGGATACGCAGTATTTT
NA TRBJ2-7 TRBV9 TRBD1 CASSVGSSGGAYEQYF TGTGCCAGCAGCGTAGGGAGCTCAGGGGGAGCCTACGAGCAGTACTTC
once TRBJ2-3 TRBV19 TRBD1 CASTPGDRGRLDTQYF TGTGCCAGTACCCCTGGGGACAGGGGGCGTCTGGATACGCAGTATTTT
NA TRBJ1-5 TRBV21-1 NA CASLTGPGDQPQHF TGTGCCAGCCTAACAGGGCCCGGAGATCAGCCCCAGCATTTT
NA TRBJ2-4 TRBV7-2 NA CASSSLYPSPGAKNIQYF TGTGCCAGCAGCTCCCTGTATCCTAGCCCAGGAGCCAAAAACATTCAGTACTTC
NA TRBJ1-4 TRBV2 TRBD1 CASSRTGRNEKLFF TGTGCCAGCAGTCGGACAGGGAGAAATGAAAAACTGTTTTTT
NA TRBJ1-2 TRBV7-9 TRBD1 CASNIYLTPGTGNDYGYTF TGTGCCAGCAACATCTACCTTACCCCCGGGACAGGGAATGACTATGGCTACACCTTC
NA TRBJ1-5 TRBV18 NA CASSLPGNQPQHF TGTGCCAGCTCACTCCCGGGGAATCAGCCCCAGCATTTT
NA TRBJ1-1 TRBV9 NA CASSVDINTEAFF TGTGCCAGCAGCGTAGACATTAACACTGAAGCTTTCTTT
NA TRBJ2-7 TRBV7-2 NA CASSLRQQYYEQYF TGTGCCAGCAGCTTACGGCAACAGTACTACGAGCAGTACTTC
NA TRBJ2-2 TRBV9 NA CASSAQGWHTGELFF TGTGCCAGCAGCGCTCAGGGATGGCACACCGGGGAGCTGTTTTTT
few TRBJ2-6 TRBV7-2 NA CASSLVGTSNSGANVLTF TGTGCCAGCAGCTTAGTGGGGACAAGTAACTCTGGGGCCAACGTCCTGACTTTC